The rows below give T cell receptor beta chains drawn from one sample of a study of shared clonotypes between healthy human individuals. Generated by immunoSEQ multiplex PCR, the TCRdb table keeps only in-frame clones and is missing some. This sample has 2 million to 2.5 million clones, with around 93% found just once. Material: naive CD4+ T cells from PBMCs. The receptors stem from a young man in good health. Some clones in this sample may be carry-over from other donors' samples. Both conserved end residues are part of each CDR3. D genes are given only for firm matches.

cdr3_length d_call j_call v_call cdr3_aa
12 NA TRBJ2-2 TRBV28 CAARANTGELFF
13 NA TRBJ2-5 TRBV19 CASSIAPRETQYF
15 NA TRBJ2-7 TRBV10-3 CAISEFGGASYEQYF
15 NA TRBJ2-3 TRBV7-3 CAGSLSSADTDTQYF
13 NA TRBJ2-1 TRBV2 CASSERLGGEQFF
14 NA TRBJ1-5 TRBV11-2 CASSLGGNNQPQHF
13 NA TRBJ2-7 TRBV6-6 CASSYDRAYEQYF
14 TRBD1 TRBJ2-3 TRBV2 CASSGQGAGDTQYF
12 NA TRBJ2-2 TRBV2 CAGGGYTGELFF
17 TRBD2 TRBJ2-1 TRBV18 CASSPLSTTSALPEQFF
17 TRBD2 TRBJ2-2 TRBV27 CASSWGLAGTHTGELFF
14 TRBD2 TRBJ2-7 TRBV6-5 CASSATSGRWEQYF
13 NA TRBJ2-5 TRBV7-3 CASSLTFQETQYF
15 TRBD2 TRBJ2-3 TRBV5-6 CASSLGLAGPDTQYF
14 TRBD2 TRBJ2-1 TRBV9 CASSRGEGDNEQFF
14 TRBD1 TRBJ1-2 TRBV2 CASLRDRGNYGYTF
15 NA TRBJ1-4 TRBV6-1 CASGAGPATNEKLFF
16 NA TRBJ2-3 TRBV7-2 CASSLVGVGITDTQYF
15 NA TRBJ2-4 TRBV5-4 CASSSAWEVKNIQYF
15 TRBD2 TRBJ2-5 TRBV2 CASRLAGTVGETQYF
14 NA TRBJ2-7 TRBV28 CASSFGLGTHEQYF
13 NA TRBJ1-1 TRBV7-3 CASSPGVDTEAFF
13 NA TRBJ2-7 TRBV18 CASSPEGGYEQYF
14 TRBD1 TRBJ1-4 TRBV29-1 CSVVLQGAHEKLFF
14 NA TRBJ1-1 TRBV6-1 CASSERVLNTEAFF
15 NA TRBJ2-3 TRBV2 CASRESLQVTDTQYF
15 TRBD1 TRBJ1-5 TRBV27 CASRSTGISNQPQHF
16 NA TRBJ2-4 TRBV6-4 CASSDLGTLAKNIQYF
14 NA TRBJ1-1 TRBV5-1 CASSLLGAGTEAFF
16 NA TRBJ2-1 TRBV11-1 CASTQNRGDPYNEQFF
14 NA TRBJ1-1 TRBV10-3 CAISGGAQNTEAFF
14 TRBD2 TRBJ2-7 TRBV5-1 CASSVAGGRDEQYF
17 NA TRBJ2-2 TRBV5-4 CASSSAVSSGNTGELFF
15 NA TRBJ2-5 TRBV9 CASSTGGRDPETQYF
14 NA TRBJ1-5 TRBV5-1 CASSPEGINQPQHF
14 NA TRBJ1-3 TRBV11-3 CASIRNCAGNTIYF
17 TRBD1 TRBJ1-5 TRBV27 CASRQGVNPRSNQPQHF
16 TRBD2 TRBJ2-7 TRBV4-3 CASSRAHSGGTYEQYF
18 TRBD1 TRBJ1-4 TRBV5-6 CASSLAPDRGSTNEKLFF
18 TRBD2 TRBJ2-7 TRBV19 CASSIRTGLAGGPYEQYF
15 NA TRBJ1-5 TRBV27 CASSLVRGSNQPQHF
12 NA TRBJ1-1 TRBV29-1 CSVDGAGTEAFF
19 TRBD2 TRBJ2-1 TRBV5-1 CASSSPGLAGVLGYNEQFF
15 NA TRBJ1-5 TRBV9 CASSVGQNSNQPQHF
16 TRBD2 TRBJ2-5 TRBV5-1 CASSLGLAGTGETQYF